This passage covers 22 T cell receptor beta chains from one sample sequenced in a study of T-cell reconstitution after alpha-beta-depleted transplantation in children. The authors prepared the TCRbeta library with unique molecular identifiers. TCRdb fed the PCR reads into MiXCR, producing one record per CDR3 protein. Of fewer than 500,000 distinct CDR3 sequences listed, around two fifths were seen once; the top ten hold 27%. The specimen comprised PBMCs, sampled before TCRalphabeta/CD19-depleted stem cell transplant. These receptors were obtained from a girl aged 2-10 years with aplastic anemia, due to receive a stem cell transplant.

The rearrangement uses TRBV7-2 and TRBJ2-5; possibly TRBD2 for D (7 bases). This CDR3 is 14 amino acids long. V gave up 9 bases and J gave up 6 bases, with 20 bases separating them. Germline CDR1 SGHTA, CDR2 FQGNSA. CDR3 DNA: TGTGCCAGTGGGGGGGGCCAGGCGGTAAAGACCCAGTACTTC. Its protein is CASGGGQAVKTQYF.

This clonotype was detected a few times. This chain joins TRBV10-3 and TRBJ1-6; perhaps TRBD1 as D (5 bases). There are 15 residues in the CDR3. Trimming removed 4 bases from V and 8 bases from J, with 15 bases in between. CDR1 is ENHRY, CDR2 SYGVKD, per germline. The CDR3 bases are TGTGCCATCAGTGTGGGGCAGCCAAGGGATTCACCCCTCCACTTT. As protein: CAISVGQPRDSPLHF.

This CDR3 reads CASTLTQLNYGYTF. CDR3 DNA: TGTGCCAGCACCCTAACGCAACTTAACTATGGCTACACCTTC. J is TRBJ1-2 and V is TRBV27; D unclear. Trimming left V 7 bases short and J 1 base short, with 13 bases between. The CDR3 is made up of 14 amino acids. Germline-derived CDR1 and CDR2 are MNHEY and SMNVEV (reference sequence).

The chain employs TRBV20-1 and TRBJ2-4, with 9 bases aligning to TRBD1. This CDR3 comprises 20 residues. Germline lookup yields CDR1 DFQATT and CDR2 SNEGSKA (reference sequence). The V gene end was trimmed by 3 bases and the J gene end by 1 base; junction bases not matched to a gene: 19. The CDR3 DNA reads TGCAGTGCTAGGGGATTCCGGGACAGGGAGACGAGAGGGGCCAAAAACATTCAGTACTTC. It codes for CSARGFRDRETRGAKNIQYF.

This clonotype was counted between two and nine times. J is TRBJ1-1 and V is TRBV7-8; TRBD1 matches at 7 bases. J lost 6 bases, V lost 2 bases, and 6 bases had no gene match. Germline V lookup: CDR1 SGHVS, CDR2 FQNEAQ. The CDR3 loop spans 14 amino acids. CDR3 DNA sequence: TGTGCCAGCAGCTTACTGACAGGGAGGGCTGAAGCTTTCTTT. It codes for CASSLLTGRAEAFF.

This chain connects TRBV20-1 to TRBJ2-7; no clear D gene. This CDR3 spans 11 amino acids. V lost 4 bases, J lost 7 bases, and 11 bases lay in between. CDR1 is DFQATT and CDR2 is SNEGSKA in the germline V gene (reference sequence). This CDR3 is CSATGQAEQYF. The CDR3 DNA reads as TGCAGTGCTACGGGCCAGGCGGAGCAGTACTTC.

This clonotype appeared a few times. V is TRBV6-1 and J is TRBJ1-2, with D perhaps TRBD1 (6 bases). Germline assignment: CDR1 MNHNS and CDR2 SASEGT. CDR3 size: 14 residues. The germline V and J ends were trimmed by 4 bases and 2 bases, with 11 bases remaining between them. CDR3 protein: CASSGDTGNYGYTF. CDR3 nucleotides: TGTGCCAGCAGTGGAGATACAGGGAACTATGGCTACACCTTC.

V is TRBV20-1 and J is TRBJ2-1; 7 bases match TRBD2. Germline V CDR1 and CDR2: DFQATT, SNEGSKA (reference sequence). J was trimmed by 13 bases and V by 2 bases; bases with no gene match: 20. The CDR3 runs to 16 residues. The CDR3 coding sequence is TGCAGTGCTAGACGCAGGGAGGGATGGACATCTGGAAAACAGTTCTTC. Encoded protein: CSARRREGWTSGKQFF.

This clonotype was detected ten times or more. The chain is built from TRBV6-6 and TRBJ2-1; D is ambiguous. The ends were cut back, 4 bases at V and 8 bases at J, with 12 bases in the middle. This CDR3 has 13 amino acids. In germline, CDR1 is MNHNY, CDR2 SVGAGI (reference sequence). CDR3 DNA: TGTGCCAGCAGTTCGCCCCCCGGGTATGAGCAGTTCTTC. It encodes CASSSPPGYEQFF.

The chain carries TRBV7-3 and TRBJ1-1, with TRBD1 identical over 9 bases. The CDR3 consists of 14 residues. The V and J ends lost 5 bases and 5 bases, in that order; junction bases with no gene match: 6. Germline-derived CDR1 and CDR2 are SGHTA and FQGTGA. The CDR3 loop reads CASSEQGASTEAFF. The DNA for the CDR3 is TGTGCCAGCAGCGAACAGGGGGCATCGACTGAAGCTTTCTTT.

The chain joins TRBV5-1 to TRBJ2-7; D perhaps matches TRBD1 (6 bases). Trimming removed 4 bases from V and 7 bases from J, with 12 bases in between. The CDR3 runs to 12 residues. Germline lookup yields CDR1 SGHRS and CDR2 YFSETQ. In DNA form, the CDR3 reads TGCGCCAGCAGCAGCGAAAGGGGGGAGCAGTACTTC. Translation: CASSSERGEQYF.

Worth noting for this clonotype: This may be a read error, as it is one base from a much larger clone. The chain carries TRBV29-1 and TRBJ2-5; tentatively, D is TRBD1 (8 bases). The CDR3 sequence is 13 residues long. Germline CDR1 is SQVTM and CDR2 is ANQGSEA. The CDR3 spells CSTKPTGEGTQHF. DNA of the CDR3: TGCAGCACTAAGCCGACAGGGGAGGGGACCCAGCACTTC. The complete variable domain, with remaining parts taken from reference TRBV29-1 and TRBJ2-5, reads SAVISQKPSRDICQRGTSLTIQCQVDSQVTMMFWYRQQPGQSLTLIATANQGSEATYESGFVIDKFPISRPNLTFSTLTVSNMSPEDSSIYLCSTKPTGEGTQHFGPGTRLLVL.

The table lists this clonotype with many counts. V is TRBV12-5 and J is TRBJ2-5; D is perhaps TRBD2 (6 bases). Trimming took 2 bases from V and 4 from J, leaving 14 bases between them. CDR3 length: 15 amino acids. From germline, CDR1 is LGHNT and CDR2 FRNRAP. In nucleotides, the CDR3 is TGTGCTAGTGGTTTGTCCTCGGGGGAGGCAGAGACCCAGTACTTC. Residues: CASGLSSGEAETQYF. Supplemented by reference TRBV12-5 and TRBJ2-5, the full variable domain reads DARVTQTPRHKVTEMGQEVTMRCQPILGHNTVFWYRQTMMQGLELLAYFRNRAPLDDSGMPKDRFSAEMPDATLATLKIQPSEPRDSAVYFCASGLSSGEAETQYFGPGTRLLVL.

This clonotype has just one count. This chain joins TRBV7-3 and TRBJ2-1; D may be TRBD1 (5 bases). V was pared by 4 bases and J by 7 bases, with 20 bases between. Germline CDR1 and CDR2: SGHTA and FQGTGA. This CDR3 has 16 residues. CDR3: CASSSRTSIGDNEQFF. The CDR3 DNA sequence: TGTGCCAGCAGCTCCCGGACCTCGATAGGGGATAATGAGCAGTTCTTC.

The chain links TRBV2 to TRBJ2-1, with TRBD2 matching over 12 bases. This CDR3 spans 18 amino acids. CDR1 is SNHLY and CDR2 is FYNNEI in the germline V gene. V lost 5 bases to trimming and J lost 0 bases; unmatched junction nucleotides: 8. The CDR3 sequence: CASSWTSGDIPSYNEQFF. The CDR3 region has the DNA TGTGCCAGCAGTTGGACTAGCGGGGACATCCCCTCCTACAATGAGCAGTTCTTC.

V usage is TRBV28 and J usage is TRBJ2-5; D is perhaps TRBD2 (7 bases). CDR3 length equals 16 residues. Germline loops: CDR1 MDHEN, CDR2 SYDVKM. Deletions cut 4 bases from V and 2 bases from J, with 17 bases between. The CDR3 DNA reads TGTGCCAGCAGTTCCCCCCCGGGGGGCGGACAAGAGACCCAGTACTTC. Protein product: CASSSPPGGGQETQYF.

This rearrangement joins TRBV12-3 or TRBV12-4 to TRBJ2-6, with TRBD1 identical over 8 bases. Losses at the gene ends were 5 bases for V and 4 bases for J; bases not matched to a gene: 7. This CDR3 contains 16 residues. The CDR3 DNA is TGTGCCAGCAGTGTATCTGACAGGGGCGGGGCCAACGTCCTGACTTTC. This codes for CASSVSDRGGANVLTF.

J is TRBJ2-1 and V is TRBV12-3 or TRBV12-4; D is uncertain. V lost 4 bases and J 4 bases, leaving 8 bases between the germline ends. The CDR3 totals 13 residues. The CDR3 loop reads CASSSEIYNEQFF. CDR3 coding DNA: TGTGCCAGCAGTTCGGAAATTTACAATGAGCAGTTCTTC.

This clonotype has more than one count but fewer than ten. The chain carries TRBV21-1 and TRBJ2-7; TRBD1 reflects the table's D call only, with no check against the DNA. TRBV21-1 is given as a pseudogene. The CDR3 is made up of 14 amino acids. CDR3 in amino acids: CASSSRDIPYEQYF. The CDR3 bases are TGTGCCAGCAGCTCCCGGGACATACCCTACGAGCAGTACTTC.

The chain uses TRBV13 and TRBJ2-7; 8 bases are shared with TRBD1. CDR3 length: 15 residues. Per germline, CDR1 PRHDT and CDR2 FYEKMQ (reference sequence). Trimming cost V 3 bases and J 4 bases; bases outside gene matches: 8. The CDR3 bases are TGTGCCAGCAGCTTCCGGGACAGGAGTGCGTACGAGCAGTACTTC. The encoded protein is CASSFRDRSAYEQYF.

This clonotype has at least ten counts. The genes are TRBV7-2 and TRBJ2-7; D could derive from TRBD1 or TRBD2 (6 bases each). The CDR3 consists of 15 residues. The germline V gene has CDR1 SGHTA and CDR2 FQGNSA. Trimming took 1 base from V and 3 from J, leaving 13 bases between them. CDR3 nucleotide sequence: TGTGCCAGCAGCTTAGTGGGGGGCGTTTACTACGAGCAGTACTTC. This encodes CASSLVGGVYYEQYF.

This clonotype has at least ten counts. The rearrangement links TRBV27 to TRBJ2-1; maybe TRBD1 (7 bases). Between the trimmed V and J ends, which lost 4 bases and 2 bases, there was a span of 9 bases. The CDR3 totals 14 residues. Germline V gene lookup returns CDR1 MNHEY and CDR2 SMNVEV (reference sequence). CDR3 sequence reads: CASSWRGPYNEQFF. The CDR3, as DNA: TGTGCCAGCAGTTGGAGGGGGCCCTACAATGAGCAGTTCTTC.